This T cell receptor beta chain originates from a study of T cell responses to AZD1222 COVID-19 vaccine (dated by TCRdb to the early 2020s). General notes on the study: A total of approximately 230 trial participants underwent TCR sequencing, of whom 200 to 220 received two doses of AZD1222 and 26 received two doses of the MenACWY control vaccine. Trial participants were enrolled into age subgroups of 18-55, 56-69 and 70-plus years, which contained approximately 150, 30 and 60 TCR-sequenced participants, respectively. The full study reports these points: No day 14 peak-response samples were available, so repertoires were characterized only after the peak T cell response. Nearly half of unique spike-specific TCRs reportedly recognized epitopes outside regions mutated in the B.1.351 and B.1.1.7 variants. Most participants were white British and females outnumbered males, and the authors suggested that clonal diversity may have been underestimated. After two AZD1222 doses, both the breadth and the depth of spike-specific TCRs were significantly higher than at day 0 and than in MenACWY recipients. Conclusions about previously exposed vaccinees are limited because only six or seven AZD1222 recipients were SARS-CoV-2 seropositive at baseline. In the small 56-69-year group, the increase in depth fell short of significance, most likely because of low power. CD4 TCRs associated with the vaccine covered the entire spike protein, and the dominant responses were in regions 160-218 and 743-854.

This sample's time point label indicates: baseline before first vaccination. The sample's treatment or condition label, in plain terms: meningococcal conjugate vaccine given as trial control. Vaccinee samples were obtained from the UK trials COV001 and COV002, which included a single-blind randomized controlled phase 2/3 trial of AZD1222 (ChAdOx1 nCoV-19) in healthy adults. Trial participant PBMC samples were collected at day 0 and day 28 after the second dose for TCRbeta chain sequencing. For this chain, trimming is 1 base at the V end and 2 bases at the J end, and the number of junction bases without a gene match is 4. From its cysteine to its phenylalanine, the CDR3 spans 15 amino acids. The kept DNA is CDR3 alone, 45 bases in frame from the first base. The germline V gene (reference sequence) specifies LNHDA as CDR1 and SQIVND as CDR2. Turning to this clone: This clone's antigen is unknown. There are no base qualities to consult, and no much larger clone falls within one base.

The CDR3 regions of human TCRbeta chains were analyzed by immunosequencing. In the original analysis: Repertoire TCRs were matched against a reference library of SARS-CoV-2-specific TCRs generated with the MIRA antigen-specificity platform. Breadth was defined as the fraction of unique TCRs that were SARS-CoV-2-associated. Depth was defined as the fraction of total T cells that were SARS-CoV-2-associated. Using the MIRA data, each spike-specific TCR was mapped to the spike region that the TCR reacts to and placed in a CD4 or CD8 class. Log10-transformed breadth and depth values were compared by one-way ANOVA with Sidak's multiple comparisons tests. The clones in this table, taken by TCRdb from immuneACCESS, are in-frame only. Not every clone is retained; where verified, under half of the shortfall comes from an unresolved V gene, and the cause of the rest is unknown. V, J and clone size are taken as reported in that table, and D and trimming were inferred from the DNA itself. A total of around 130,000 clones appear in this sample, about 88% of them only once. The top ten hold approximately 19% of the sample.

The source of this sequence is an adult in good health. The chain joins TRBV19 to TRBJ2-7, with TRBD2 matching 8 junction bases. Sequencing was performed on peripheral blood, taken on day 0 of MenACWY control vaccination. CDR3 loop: CASSIAGRGPYEQYF. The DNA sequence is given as TGTGCCAGTAGTATAGCCGGGAGGGGACCCTACGAGCAGTACTTC.